This TCR beta chain was sequenced during a study of blood T cells in healthy people across ages. Each sample yielded at least 6 million isolated PBMCs. PCR was performed a second time for roughly 7 to 11 cycles using a sample-barcoded 5' primer and a J-beta primer mix. TCRdb independently ran MiXCR on the 5' RACE reads; one entry per CDR3 protein. The sample holds about 800,000 distinct CDR3 sequences, about three fifths seen once. CDR1 and CDR2 from the germline V gene are DFQATT and SNEGSKA (reference sequence). The V and J ends lost 6 bases and 5 bases, in that order; junction bases with no gene match: 8. The CDR3 runs to 15 residues.

The receptor was isolated from a man aged 30 to 45 in good health. The gene calls are TRBV20-1 and TRBJ2-1; 12 bases are shared with TRBD2. Sequenced material: blood. The CDR3 DNA reads TGCAGTGCCATCGCTAGCGGGGGGGGGGACAATGAGCAGTTCTTC. Its translation: CSAIASGGGDNEQFF.